The 15 T cell receptor beta chains given below trace back to one sample, sequenced in a study of CD8 T cells in Susac syndrome. RNA in amounts of roughly 0.5 to 1 ug was reverse transcribed with random hexamers. In TCRdb, the immunoSEQ multiplex PCR reads were re-called with MiXCR into one record per CDR3 protein. The sample has some 200,000 distinct CDR3 sequences, approximately 94% seen once. The sequenced sample was CD4+ T cells from PBMCs. These receptors originate from a human donor in good health.

The J gene is TRBJ2-3, the V gene TRBV28; TRBD2 is a possible D gene (6 bases). The length of the CDR3 is 14 residues. Germline CDR1 reads MDHEN; CDR2 reads SYDVKM. Trimming took 2 bases from V and 6 from J, leaving 12 bases between them. The CDR3 sequence: CASSLGGARDTQYF. The CDR3 nucleotides read TGTGCCAGCAGTTTAGGAGGGGCCAGGGATACGCAGTATTTT. The whole variable domain, remainder taken from reference TRBV28 and TRBJ2-3, is DVKVTQSSRYLVKRTGEKVFLECVQDMDHENMFWYRQDPGLGLRLIYFSYDVKMKEKGDIPEGYSVSREKKERFSLILESASTNQTSMYLCASSLGGARDTQYFGPGTRLTVL.

The chain joins TRBV20-1 to TRBJ2-5, with D possibly matching TRBD1 (6 bases). The CDR3 is 14 residues long. Germline V gene lookup returns CDR1 DFQATT and CDR2 SNEGSKA (reference sequence). The V end lost 3 bases, the J end lost 5 bases, and 16 bases lay between the germline ends. CDR3 residues: CSARPSGVRETQYF. The CDR3 DNA reads as TGCAGTGCTAGGCCCTCAGGGGTCCGGGAGACCCAGTACTTC.

CDR3 in amino acids: CSVRGTDTQYF. The CDR3 bases are TGCAGCGTTCGGGGTACAGATACGCAGTATTTT. The V call is TRBV29-1, the J call TRBJ2-3, with D perhaps TRBD2 (5 bases). V was clipped by 5 bases and J by 3 bases, with 6 bases between them. This CDR3 has 11 amino acids. The V gene's germline CDR1 is SQVTM and CDR2 ANQGSEA.

The chain couples TRBV2 to TRBJ1-2; D is unresolved. The length of the CDR3 is 13 residues. V lost 2 bases to trimming and J lost 0 bases, with 4 bases between them. Germline V gene sequence: CDR1 SNHLY, CDR2 FYNNEI. CDR3 coding DNA: TGTGCCAGCAGTGAACGGCCTAACTATGGCTACACCTTC. Encoded protein: CASSERPNYGYTF.

The chain links TRBV6-1 to TRBJ1-5, with a tentative D call TRBD1 (6 bases). There are 14 residues in the CDR3. Germline-derived CDR1 and CDR2 are MNHNS and SASEGT. V was clipped by 6 bases and J by 7 bases, with 16 bases between them. The CDR3, as DNA: TGTGCCAGCAGCCGGGGGCCGGAGGAACAGCCCCAGCATTTT. As protein: CASSRGPEEQPQHF.

V is TRBV20-1 and J is TRBJ1-5; the match to TRBD1 covers 8 bases. Trimming cost V 6 bases and J 2 bases; bases outside gene matches: 6. CDR3 length equals 14 residues. Looked up from germline, CDR1 is DFQATT and CDR2 is SNEGSKA (reference sequence). In DNA form, the CDR3 reads TGCAGTGCCCTTGGACAGGGTGGCAATCAGCCCCAGCATTTT. This translates into CSALGQGGNQPQHF.

The genes are TRBV20-1 and TRBJ2-1; 9 nucleotides align to TRBD1. This CDR3 has 14 residues. V was clipped by 1 base and J by 7 bases; unmatched bases: 5. CDR1 and CDR2 from the germline V gene are DFQATT and SNEGSKA (reference sequence). The CDR3 loop reads CSARGTGEWNEQFF. CDR3 nucleotide sequence: TGCAGTGCTAGAGGGACAGGGGAGTGGAATGAGCAGTTCTTC.

The chain employs TRBV3-1 and TRBJ2-1; no clear D gene. CDR1 is LGHDT and CDR2 is YNNKEL in the germline V gene (reference sequence). V was pared by 6 bases and J by 8 bases, with 14 bases between. The CDR3 extends over 13 amino acids. This CDR3 reads CASRRNIWDEQFF. As DNA, the CDR3 is TGTGCCAGCAGGAGAAACATCTGGGATGAGCAGTTCTTC.

V is TRBV30 and J is TRBJ1-2, with 8 bases identical to TRBD1. CDR1 is GTSNPN, CDR2 SVGIG, per germline (reference sequence). The CDR3 runs to 12 residues. V lost 4 bases and J lost 3; bases outside the gene matches: 1. CDR3 in amino acids: CAWIQGDYGYTF. For the CDR3, the DNA is TGTGCCTGGATACAGGGGGACTATGGCTACACCTTC.

The chain links TRBV5-8 to TRBJ1-2, with 7 bases that match TRBD1. The trim removed 6 bases at V and 12 bases at J, leaving 17 bases unmatched. The CDR3 runs 14 residues. Germline V CDR1 and CDR2: SGHTS, YDEGEE. In DNA form, the CDR3 reads TGTGCCAGCACCCTTCAGGTGGCGACAGGGAAAAACACCTTC. Its translation is CASTLQVATGKNTF.

This sequence joins TRBV29-1 and TRBJ2-5; 15 bases are a match to TRBD2. The CDR3 spans 16 residues. Trimming removed 1 base from V and 5 bases from J; junction bases left unmatched: 5. Looked up from germline, CDR1 is SQVTM and CDR2 is ANQGSEA. The CDR3 region is CSVEGGLAGGWETQYF. CDR3 bases: TGCAGCGTTGAAGGAGGACTAGCGGGAGGGTGGGAGACCCAGTACTTC. Drawing the rest from reference TRBV29-1 and TRBJ2-5, the complete variable domain is SAVISQKPSRDICQRGTSLTIQCQVDSQVTMMFWYRQQPGQSLTLIATANQGSEATYESGFVIDKFPISRPNLTFSTLTVSNMSPEDSSIYLCSVEGGLAGGWETQYFGPGTRLLVL.

The rearrangement links TRBV30 to TRBJ2-7, with D possibly TRBD2 on 5 matching bases. Per the germline V gene, CDR1 is GTSNPN and CDR2 is SVGIG (reference sequence). This CDR3 has 12 amino acids. The V gene lost 4 bases and the J gene lost 4 bases, with 11 bases spanning the gap. CDR3 protein: CAWMGSGYEQYF. The CDR3 DNA sequence: TGTGCCTGGATGGGGAGCGGATACGAGCAGTACTTC.

The chain links TRBV3-1 to TRBJ1-2, with D possibly TRBD1 on 6 matching bases. The CDR3 consists of 14 residues. V was trimmed by 0 bases and J by 12 bases, leaving 17 bases between them. CDR1 is LGHDT and CDR2 is YNNKEL in the germline V gene (reference sequence). CDR3 region: CASSQDVRQGLNTF. The CDR3, as DNA: TGTGCCAGCAGCCAAGATGTTCGGCAGGGGCTGAACACCTTC.

The CDR3 is CASSFSGVGDIQYF. The DNA of the CDR3 is TGTGCCAGCAGCTTTAGCGGTGTTGGGGACATTCAGTACTTC. The chain combines TRBV9 with TRBJ2-4; D is possibly TRBD2 (6 bases). Germline V gene lookup returns CDR1 SGDLS and CDR2 YYNGEE. This CDR3 contains 14 residues. V shed 4 bases and J shed 8 bases, with 16 bases lying between them.

This clonotype turned up a few times. V usage is TRBV28 and J usage is TRBJ2-7, with 9 bases matching TRBD2. V shed 4 bases and J 2 bases; nucleotides not matched to a gene: 6. The germline gives CDR1 MDHEN, CDR2 SYDVKM. The CDR3 length is 15 residues. The DNA for the CDR3 is TGTGCCAGCAGTTCGCCGGGACTAGCAGCCTACGAGCAGTACTTC. Encoded protein: CASSSPGLAAYEQYF.